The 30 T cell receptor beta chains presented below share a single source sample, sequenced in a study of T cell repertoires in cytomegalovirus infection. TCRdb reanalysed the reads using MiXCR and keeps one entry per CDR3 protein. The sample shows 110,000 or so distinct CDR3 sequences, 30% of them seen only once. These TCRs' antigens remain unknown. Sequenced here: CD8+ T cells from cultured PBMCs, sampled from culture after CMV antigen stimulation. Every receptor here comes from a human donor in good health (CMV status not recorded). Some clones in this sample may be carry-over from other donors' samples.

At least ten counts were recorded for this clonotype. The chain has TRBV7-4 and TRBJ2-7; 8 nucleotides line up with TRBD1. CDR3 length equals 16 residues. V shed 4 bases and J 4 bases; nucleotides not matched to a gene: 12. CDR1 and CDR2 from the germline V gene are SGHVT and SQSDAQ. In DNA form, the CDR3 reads TGTGCCAGCAGCTCAACGACCGGGACAGGCGCATACGAGCAGTACTTC. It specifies CASSSTTGTGAYEQYF.

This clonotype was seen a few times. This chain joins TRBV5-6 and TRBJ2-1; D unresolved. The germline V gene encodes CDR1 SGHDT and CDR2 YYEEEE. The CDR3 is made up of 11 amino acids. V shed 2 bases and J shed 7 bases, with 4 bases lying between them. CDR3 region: CASSFQNEQFF. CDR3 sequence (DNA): TGTGCCAGCAGCTTCCAAAATGAGCAGTTCTTC.

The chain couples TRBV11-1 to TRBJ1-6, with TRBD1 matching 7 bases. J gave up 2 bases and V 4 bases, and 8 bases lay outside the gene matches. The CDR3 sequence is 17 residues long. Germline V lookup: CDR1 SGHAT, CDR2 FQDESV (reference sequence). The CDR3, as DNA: TGTGCCAGCAGCTCGACAGGGAGGCACGCCTATAATTCACCCCTCCACTTT. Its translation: CASSSTGRHAYNSPLHF.

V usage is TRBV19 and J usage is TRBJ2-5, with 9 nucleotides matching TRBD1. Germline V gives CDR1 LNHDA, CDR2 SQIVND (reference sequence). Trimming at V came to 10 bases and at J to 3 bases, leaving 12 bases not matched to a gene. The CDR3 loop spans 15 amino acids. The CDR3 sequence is CATRPGTGSKETQYF. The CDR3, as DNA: TGTGCCACCCGTCCCGGGACAGGGTCCAAAGAGACCCAGTACTTC. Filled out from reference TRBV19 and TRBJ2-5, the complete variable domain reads DGGITQSPKYLFRKEGQNVTLSCEQNLNHDAMYWYRQDPGQGLRLIYYSQIVNDFQKGDIAEGYSVSREKKESFPLTVTSAQKNPTAFYLCATRPGTGSKETQYFGPGTRLLVL.

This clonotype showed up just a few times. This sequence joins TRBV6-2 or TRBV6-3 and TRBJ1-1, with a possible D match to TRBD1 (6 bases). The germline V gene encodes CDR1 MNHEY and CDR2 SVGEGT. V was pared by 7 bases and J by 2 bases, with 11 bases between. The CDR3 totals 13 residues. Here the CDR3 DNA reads TGTGCCAGCAAGGGGGGGTTCAACACTGAAGCTTTCTTT. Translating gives CASKGGFNTEAFF.

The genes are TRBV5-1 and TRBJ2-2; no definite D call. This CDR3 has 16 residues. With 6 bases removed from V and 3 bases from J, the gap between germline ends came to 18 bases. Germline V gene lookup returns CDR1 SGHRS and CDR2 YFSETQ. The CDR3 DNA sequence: TGCGCCAGCAACAACTGGAGTCCGCGAGACACCGGGGAGCTGTTTTTT. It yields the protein CASNNWSPRDTGELFF.

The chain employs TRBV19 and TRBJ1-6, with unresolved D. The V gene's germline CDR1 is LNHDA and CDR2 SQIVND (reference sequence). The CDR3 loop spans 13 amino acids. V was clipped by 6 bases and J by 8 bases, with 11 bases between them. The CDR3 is CASSPNIDSPLHF. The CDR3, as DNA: TGTGCCAGTAGCCCAAACATCGATTCACCCCTCCACTTT. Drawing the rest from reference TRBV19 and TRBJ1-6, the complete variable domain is DGGITQSPKYLFRKEGQNVTLSCEQNLNHDAMYWYRQDPGQGLRLIYYSQIVNDFQKGDIAEGYSVSREKKESFPLTVTSAQKNPTAFYLCASSPNIDSPLHFGNGTRLTVT.

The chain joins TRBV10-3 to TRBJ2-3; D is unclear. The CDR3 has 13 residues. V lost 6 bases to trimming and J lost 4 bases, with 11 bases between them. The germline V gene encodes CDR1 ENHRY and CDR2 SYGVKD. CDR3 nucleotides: TGTGCCATCAGCCGGGCGCTCCCAGATACGCAGTATTTT. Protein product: CAISRALPDTQYF.

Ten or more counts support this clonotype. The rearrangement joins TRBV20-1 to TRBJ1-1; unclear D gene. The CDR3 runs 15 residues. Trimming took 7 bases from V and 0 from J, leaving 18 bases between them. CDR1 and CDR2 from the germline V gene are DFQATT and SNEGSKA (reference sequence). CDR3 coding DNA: TGCAGTGGGAAAAAGGGAACGTTTGTGAACACTGAAGCTTTCTTT. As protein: CSGKKGTFVNTEAFF.

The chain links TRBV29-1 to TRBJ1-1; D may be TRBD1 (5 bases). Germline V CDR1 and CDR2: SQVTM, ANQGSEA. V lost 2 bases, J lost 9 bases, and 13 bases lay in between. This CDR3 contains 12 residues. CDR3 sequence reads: CSVEPSPGQAFF. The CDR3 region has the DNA TGCAGCGTTGAACCTTCTCCGGGACAAGCTTTCTTT.

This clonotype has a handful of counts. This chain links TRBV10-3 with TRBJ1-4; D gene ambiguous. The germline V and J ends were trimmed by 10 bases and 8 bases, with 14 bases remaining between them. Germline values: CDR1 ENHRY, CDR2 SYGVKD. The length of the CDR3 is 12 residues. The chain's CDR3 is CATQRVPEKLFF. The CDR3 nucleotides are TGTGCCACACAGAGGGTACCGGAAAAACTGTTTTTT.

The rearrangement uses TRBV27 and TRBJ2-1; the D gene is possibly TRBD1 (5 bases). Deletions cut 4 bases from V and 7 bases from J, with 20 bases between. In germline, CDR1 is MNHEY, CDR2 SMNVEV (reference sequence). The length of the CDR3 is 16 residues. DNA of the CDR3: TGTGCCAGCAGTTCTTCAAAGGGGTTTTTTTTGAATGAGCAGTTCTTC. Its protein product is CASSSSKGFFLNEQFF.

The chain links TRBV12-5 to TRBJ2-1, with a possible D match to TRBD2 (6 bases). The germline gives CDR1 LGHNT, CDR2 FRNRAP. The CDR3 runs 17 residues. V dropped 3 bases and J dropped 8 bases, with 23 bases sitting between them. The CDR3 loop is CASGFLVGRRGGHEQFF. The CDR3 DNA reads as TGTGCTAGTGGTTTTTTAGTTGGTCGGCGGGGAGGCCATGAGCAGTTCTTC.

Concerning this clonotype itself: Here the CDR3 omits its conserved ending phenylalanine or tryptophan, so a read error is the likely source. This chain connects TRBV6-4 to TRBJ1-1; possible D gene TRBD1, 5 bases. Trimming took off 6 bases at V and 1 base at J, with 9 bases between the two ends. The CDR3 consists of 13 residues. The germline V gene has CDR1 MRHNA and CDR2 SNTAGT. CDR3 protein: CASRRTGNTEAFL. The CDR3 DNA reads TGTGCCAGCAGGCGTACAGGGAACACTGAAGCTTTCCTT.

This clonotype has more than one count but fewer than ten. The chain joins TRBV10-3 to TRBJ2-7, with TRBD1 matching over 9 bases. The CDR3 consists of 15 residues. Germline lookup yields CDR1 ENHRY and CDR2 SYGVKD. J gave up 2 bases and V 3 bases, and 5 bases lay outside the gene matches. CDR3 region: CAISDSGTGTYEQYF. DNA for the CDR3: TGTGCCATCAGTGATTCCGGGACAGGGACCTACGAGCAGTACTTC.

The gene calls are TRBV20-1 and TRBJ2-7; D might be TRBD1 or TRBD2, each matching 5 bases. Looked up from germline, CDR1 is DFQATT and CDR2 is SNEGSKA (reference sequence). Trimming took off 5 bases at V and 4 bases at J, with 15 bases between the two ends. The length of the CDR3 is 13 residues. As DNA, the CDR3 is TGCAGTGCTTCGGTCGTGGGGGAATACGAGCAGTACTTC. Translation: CSASVVGEYEQYF.

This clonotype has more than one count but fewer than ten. In DNA, the CDR3 is TGTGCCAGTAGTCCCCGTAGCGGGGGGGGTTTCAGTGAGCAGTTCTTC. It encodes CASSPRSGGGFSEQFF. The chain carries TRBV19 and TRBJ2-1, with 11 bases matching TRBD2. The J segment lost 9 bases and the V segment lost 5 bases, leaving 12 bases of the junction unmatched. The germline V gene has CDR1 LNHDA and CDR2 SQIVND (reference sequence). CDR3 length equals 16 residues.

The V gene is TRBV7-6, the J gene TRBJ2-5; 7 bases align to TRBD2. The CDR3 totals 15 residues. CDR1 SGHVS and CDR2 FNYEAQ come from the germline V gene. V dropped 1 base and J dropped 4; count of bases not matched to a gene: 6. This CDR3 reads CASSLGGGSVETQYF. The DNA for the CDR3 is TGTGCCAGCAGCTTAGGGGGAGGGTCCGTAGAGACCCAGTACTTC. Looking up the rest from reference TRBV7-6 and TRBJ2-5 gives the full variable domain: GAGVSQSPRYKVTKRGQDVALRCDPISGHVSLYWYRQALGQGPEFLTYFNYEAQQDKSGLPNDRFSAERPEGSISTLTIQRTEQRDSAMYRCASSLGGGSVETQYFGPGTRLLVL.

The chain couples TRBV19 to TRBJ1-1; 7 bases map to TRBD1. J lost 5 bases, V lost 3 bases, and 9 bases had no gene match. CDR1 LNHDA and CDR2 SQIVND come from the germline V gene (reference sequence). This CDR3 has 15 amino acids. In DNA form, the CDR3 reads TGTGCCAGTAGTATGGGACAGAGAGGGCGTACTGAAGCTTTCTTT. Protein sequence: CASSMGQRGRTEAFF.

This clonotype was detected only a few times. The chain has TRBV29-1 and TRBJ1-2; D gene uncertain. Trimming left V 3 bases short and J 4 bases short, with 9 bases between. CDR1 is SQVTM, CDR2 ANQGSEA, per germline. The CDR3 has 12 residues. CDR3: CSVDELGYGYTF. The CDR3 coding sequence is TGCAGCGTTGATGAGCTGGGCTATGGCTACACCTTC.

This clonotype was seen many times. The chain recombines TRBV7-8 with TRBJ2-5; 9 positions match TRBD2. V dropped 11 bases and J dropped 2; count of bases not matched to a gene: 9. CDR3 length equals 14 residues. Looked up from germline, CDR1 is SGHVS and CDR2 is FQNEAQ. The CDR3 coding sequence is TGTGCCGGTTCCGAGCGGGGGGAGCAAGAGACCCAGTACTTC. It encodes CAGSERGEQETQYF.

Here the CDR3 DNA reads TGTGCCAGCAGCTTCGCCACAGGGGATTACACTGAAGCTTTCTTT. Its protein product is CASSFATGDYTEAFF. The chain employs TRBV11-1 and TRBJ1-1; TRBD1 matches at 7 bases. CDR3 size: 15 residues. J was trimmed by 3 bases and V by 3 bases; bases with no gene match: 7. Germline V gene sequence: CDR1 SGHAT, CDR2 FQDESV (reference sequence). Full variable domain (remainder filled in from reference TRBV11-1 and TRBJ1-1): EAEVAQSPRYKITEKSQAVAFWCDPISGHATLYWYRQILGQGPELLVQFQDESVVDDSQLPKDRFSAERLKGVDSTLKIQPAELGDSAMYLCASSFATGDYTEAFFGQGTRLTVV.

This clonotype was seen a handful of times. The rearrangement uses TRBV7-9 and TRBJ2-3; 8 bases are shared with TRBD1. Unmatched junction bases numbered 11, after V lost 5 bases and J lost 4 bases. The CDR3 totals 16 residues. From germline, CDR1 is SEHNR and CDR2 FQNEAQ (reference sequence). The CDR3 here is CASSPWTGQDPDTQYF. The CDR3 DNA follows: TGTGCCAGCAGCCCGTGGACAGGGCAGGACCCAGATACGCAGTATTTT. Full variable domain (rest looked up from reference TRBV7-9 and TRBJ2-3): DTGVSQNPRHKITKRGQNVTFRCDPISEHNRLYWYRQTLGQGPEFLTYFQNEAQLEKSRLLSDRFSAERPKGSFSTLEIQRTEQGDSAMYLCASSPWTGQDPDTQYFGPGTRLTVL.

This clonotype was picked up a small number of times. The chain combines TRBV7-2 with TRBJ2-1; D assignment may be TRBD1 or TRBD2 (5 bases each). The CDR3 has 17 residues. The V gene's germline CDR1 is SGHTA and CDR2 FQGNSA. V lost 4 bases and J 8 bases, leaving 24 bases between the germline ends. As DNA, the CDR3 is TGTGCCAGCAGCTCCTCTGGGGCGGGCGAAGGCGGCTATGAGCAGTTCTTC. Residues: CASSSSGAGEGGYEQFF. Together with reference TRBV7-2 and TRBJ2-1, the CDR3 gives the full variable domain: GAGVSQSPSNKVTEKGKDVELRCDPISGHTALYWYRQSLGQGLEFLIYFQGNSAPDKSGLPSDRFSAERTGGSVSTLTIQRTQQEDSAVYLCASSSSGAGEGGYEQFFGPGTRLTVL.

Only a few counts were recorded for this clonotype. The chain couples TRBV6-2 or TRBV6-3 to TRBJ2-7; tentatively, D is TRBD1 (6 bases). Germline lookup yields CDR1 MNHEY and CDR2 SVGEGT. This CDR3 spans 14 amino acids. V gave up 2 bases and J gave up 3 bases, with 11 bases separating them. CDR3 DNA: TGTGCCAGCAGTTACGGGACAATTAACTACGAGCAGTACTTC. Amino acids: CASSYGTINYEQYF.

The CDR3 reads CASSLYWGPNTGELFF. The CDR3 DNA is TGTGCCAGCAGTTTATATTGGGGGCCGAACACCGGGGAGCTGTTTTTT. The V gene is TRBV12-3 or TRBV12-4, the J gene TRBJ2-2; D is possibly TRBD1 (6 bases). The V end lost 2 bases, the J end lost 0 bases, and 10 bases lay between the germline ends. CDR3 size: 16 residues.

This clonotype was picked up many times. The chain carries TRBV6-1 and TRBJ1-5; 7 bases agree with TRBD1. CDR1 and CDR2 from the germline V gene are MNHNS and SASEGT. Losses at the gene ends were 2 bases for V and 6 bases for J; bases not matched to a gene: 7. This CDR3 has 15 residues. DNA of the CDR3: TGTGCCAGCAGTGAAATAGGGGGCGGCGGTCAGCCCCAGCATTTT. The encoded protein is CASSEIGGGGQPQHF.

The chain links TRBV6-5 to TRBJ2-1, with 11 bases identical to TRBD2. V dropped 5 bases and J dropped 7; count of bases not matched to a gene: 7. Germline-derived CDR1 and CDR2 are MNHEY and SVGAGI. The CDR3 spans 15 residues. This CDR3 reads CASSATSGAGNEQFF. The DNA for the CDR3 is TGTGCCAGCAGTGCGACTAGCGGGGCTGGTAATGAGCAGTTCTTC.

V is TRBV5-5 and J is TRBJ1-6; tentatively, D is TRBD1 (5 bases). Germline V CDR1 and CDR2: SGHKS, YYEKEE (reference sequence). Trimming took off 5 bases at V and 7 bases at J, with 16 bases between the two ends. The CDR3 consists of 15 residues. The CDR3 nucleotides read TGTGCCAGCAGATCAGGGATTTACGGAAATTCACCCCTCCACTTT. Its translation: CASRSGIYGNSPLHF.

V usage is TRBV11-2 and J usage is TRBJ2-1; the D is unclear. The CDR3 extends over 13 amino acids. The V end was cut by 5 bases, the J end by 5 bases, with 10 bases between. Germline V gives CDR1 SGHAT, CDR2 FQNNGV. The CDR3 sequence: CASSPHLHNEQFF. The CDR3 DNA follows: TGTGCCAGCAGCCCGCACCTCCACAATGAGCAGTTCTTC.